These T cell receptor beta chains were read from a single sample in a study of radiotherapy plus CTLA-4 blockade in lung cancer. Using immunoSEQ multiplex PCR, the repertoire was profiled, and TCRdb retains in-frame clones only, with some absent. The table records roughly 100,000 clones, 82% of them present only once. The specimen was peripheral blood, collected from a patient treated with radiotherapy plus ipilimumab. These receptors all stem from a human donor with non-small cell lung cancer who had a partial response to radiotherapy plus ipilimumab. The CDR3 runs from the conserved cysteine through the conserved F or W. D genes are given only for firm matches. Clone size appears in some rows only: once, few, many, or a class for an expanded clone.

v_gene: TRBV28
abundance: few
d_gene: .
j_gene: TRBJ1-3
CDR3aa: CASAGGVNSGNTIYF
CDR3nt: TGTGCCAGCGCCGGGGGGGTCAACTCTGGAAACACCATATATTTT

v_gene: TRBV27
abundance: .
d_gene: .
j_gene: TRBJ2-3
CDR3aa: CASRTSTDTQYF
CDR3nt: TGTGCCAGCAGGACTAGCACAGATACGCAGTATTTT

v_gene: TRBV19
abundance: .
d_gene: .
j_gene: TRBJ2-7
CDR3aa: CASSIGDGRSSYEQYF
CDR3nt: TGTGCCAGTAGTATAGGCGACGGCCGGAGCTCCTACGAGCAGTACTTC

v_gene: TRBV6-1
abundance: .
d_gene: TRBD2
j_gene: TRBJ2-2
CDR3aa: CASSPSGRATGELFF
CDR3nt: TGTGCCAGCAGTCCTAGCGGGAGGGCCACCGGGGAGCTGTTTTTT

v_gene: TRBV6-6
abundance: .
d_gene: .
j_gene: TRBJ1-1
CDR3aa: CASSYASGNTEAFF
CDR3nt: TGTGCCAGCAGTTACGCGAGCGGGAACACTGAAGCTTTCTTT

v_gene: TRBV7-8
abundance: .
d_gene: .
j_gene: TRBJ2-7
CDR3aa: CASSLDPGNYEQYF
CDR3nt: TGTGCCAGCAGCTTAGATCCGGGGAACTACGAGCAGTACTTC

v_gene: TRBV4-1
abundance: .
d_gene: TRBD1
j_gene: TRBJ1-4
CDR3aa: CASSQQGVGEKLFF
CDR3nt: TGCGCCAGCAGCCAACAGGGGGTCGGTGAAAAACTGTTTTTT

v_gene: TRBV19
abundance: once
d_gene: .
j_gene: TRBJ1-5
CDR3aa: CASTSLGGFSNQPQHF
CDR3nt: TGTGCCAGCACATCCCTCGGGGGGTTTAGCAATCAGCCCCAGCATTTT

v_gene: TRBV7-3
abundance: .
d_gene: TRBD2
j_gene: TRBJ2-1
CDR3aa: CASRRAGDYNEQFF
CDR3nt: TGTGCCAGCCGCCGGGCGGGAGACTACAATGAGCAGTTCTTC

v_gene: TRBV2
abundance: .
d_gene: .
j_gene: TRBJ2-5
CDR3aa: CASQRMRETQYF
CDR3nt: TGTGCCAGCCAGAGGATGCGAGAGACCCAGTACTTC

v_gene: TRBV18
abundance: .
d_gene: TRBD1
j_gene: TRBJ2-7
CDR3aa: CASSEPGDRGYEQYF
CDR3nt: TGTGCCAGCTCAGAACCTGGGGACAGGGGTTACGAGCAGTACTTC

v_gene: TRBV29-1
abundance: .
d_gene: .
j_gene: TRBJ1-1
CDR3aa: CSVGGFRMNTEAFF
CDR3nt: TGCAGCGTTGGGGGCTTTCGCATGAACACTGAAGCTTTCTTT

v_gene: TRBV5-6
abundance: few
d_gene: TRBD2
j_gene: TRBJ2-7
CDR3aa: CASSSYETSGGTSYEQYF
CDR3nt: TGTGCCAGCAGCTCCTACGAAACTAGCGGTGGGACGTCCTACGAGCAGTACTTC

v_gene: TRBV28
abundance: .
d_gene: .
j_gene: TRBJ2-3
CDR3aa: CASADYTDTQYF
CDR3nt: TGTGCCAGTGCAGACTACACAGATACGCAGTATTTT

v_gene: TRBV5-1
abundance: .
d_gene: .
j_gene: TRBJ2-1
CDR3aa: CASSLASGFDEQFF
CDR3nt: TGCGCCAGCAGCTTGGCGTCAGGGTTTGATGAGCAGTTCTTC

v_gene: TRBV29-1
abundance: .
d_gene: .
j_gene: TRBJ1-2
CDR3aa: CSVSGGAVTGYTF
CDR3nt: TGCAGCGTGAGCGGGGGCGCGGTTACTGGCTACACCTTC

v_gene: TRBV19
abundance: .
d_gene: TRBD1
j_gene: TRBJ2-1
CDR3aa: CASSRGPGGSDEQFF
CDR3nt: TGTGCCAGTAGTAGAGGTCCAGGGGGCAGCGATGAGCAGTTCTTC

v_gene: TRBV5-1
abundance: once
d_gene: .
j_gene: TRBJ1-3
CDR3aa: CASSPMKGGITNTIYF
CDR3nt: TGCGCCAGCAGCCCTATGAAGGGGGGGATCACAAACACCATATATTTT

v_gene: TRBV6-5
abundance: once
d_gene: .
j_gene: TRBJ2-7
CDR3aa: CASSYAGINFSYEQYF
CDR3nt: TGTGCCAGCAGTTACGCCGGGATAAACTTCTCCTACGAGCAGTACTTC

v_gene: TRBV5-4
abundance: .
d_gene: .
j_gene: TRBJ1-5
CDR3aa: CASSSGRGQPQHF
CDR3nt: TGTGCCAGCAGCTCCGGGCGGGGTCAGCCCCAGCATTTT

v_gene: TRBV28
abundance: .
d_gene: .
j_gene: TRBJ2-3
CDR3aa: CASPPSRASGTDTQYF
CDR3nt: TGTGCCAGCCCCCCGTCTAGGGCTAGCGGCACAGATACGCAGTATTTT

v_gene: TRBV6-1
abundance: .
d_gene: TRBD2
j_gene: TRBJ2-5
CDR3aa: CASSGRGWETQYF
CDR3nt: TGTGCCAGCTCCGGGAGGGGGTGGGAGACCCAGTACTTC

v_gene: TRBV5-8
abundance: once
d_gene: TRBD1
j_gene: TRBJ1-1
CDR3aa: CASSLPRDRPNTEAFF
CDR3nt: TGTGCCAGCAGCTTGCCGAGGGACAGGCCGAACACTGAAGCTTTCTTT

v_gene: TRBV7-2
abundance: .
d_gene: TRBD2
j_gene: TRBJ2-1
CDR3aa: CASSLDMTSGRAGAEFF
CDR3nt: TGTGCCAGCAGCTTAGACATGACTAGCGGGAGGGCCGGGGCGGAGTTCTTC

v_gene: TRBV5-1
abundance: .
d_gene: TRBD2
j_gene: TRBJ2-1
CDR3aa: CASGEAGGPPYNEQFF
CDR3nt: TGCGCCAGCGGGGAAGCGGGAGGCCCCCCCTACAATGAGCAGTTCTTC

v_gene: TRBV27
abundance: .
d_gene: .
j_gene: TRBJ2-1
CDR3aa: CASSLFGNEQFF
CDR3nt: TGTGCCAGCAGTTTATTCGGCAATGAGCAGTTCTTC